The 18 T cell receptor beta chains below were found in one sample sequenced in a study of cytomegalovirus exposure and HLA in healthy donors. It was with 60 Vbeta and 13 Jbeta primers that the PCR ran. This table comes from immunoSEQ multiplex PCR, and its TCRdb copy is limited to in-frame clones, with some not included. Among 100,000 to 150,000 clones listed, 78% were seen once. The sample consisted of PBMCs. These TCRs come from a woman aged 18-29 years in good health and CMV-seronegative.

The V call is TRBV7-6, the J call TRBJ2-2; 7 bases match TRBD2. V trimming: 1 base; J trimming: 6 bases; junction bases outside the gene matches: 11. The CDR3 extends over 17 amino acids. Germline V gives CDR1 SGHVS, CDR2 FNYEAQ. The DNA of the CDR3 is TGTGCCAGCAGCTTAGTAATTGGTCCTCGGGGGGCCGGGGAGCTGTTTTTT. Its translation: CASSLVIGPRGAGELFF.

J is TRBJ1-1 and V is TRBV19, with TRBD1 identical over 8 bases. CDR1 is LNHDA, CDR2 SQIVND, per germline (reference sequence). The CDR3 is 15 residues long. V gave up 6 bases and J gave up 4 bases; unmatched junction bases: 10. The CDR3 sequence is CASRPGTGDGTEAFF. For the CDR3, the DNA is TGTGCCAGTAGACCCGGGACAGGCGACGGCACTGAAGCTTTCTTT. The full variable domain, its missing parts supplied by reference TRBV19 and TRBJ1-1, is DGGITQSPKYLFRKEGQNVTLSCEQNLNHDAMYWYRQDPGQGLRLIYYSQIVNDFQKGDIAEGYSVSREKKESFPLTVTSAQKNPTAFYLCASRPGTGDGTEAFFGQGTRLTVV.

This chain links TRBV5-1 with TRBJ2-6; no clear D. Trimming left V 0 bases short and J 0 bases short, with 4 bases between. The CDR3 totals 15 residues. Germline CDR1 SGHRS, CDR2 YFSETQ. CDR3 amino acids: CASSLDSSGANVLTF. As DNA, the CDR3 is TGCGCCAGCAGCTTGGACAGCTCTGGGGCCAACGTCCTGACTTTC.

The rearrangement links TRBV6-5 to TRBJ1-2; tentatively, D is TRBD1 (6 bases). The CDR3 has 16 amino acids. CDR1 is MNHEY and CDR2 is SVGAGI in the germline V gene. V dropped 0 bases and J dropped 3 bases, with 14 bases sitting between them. The CDR3 sequence: CASSYSLQGRDYGYTF. The CDR3 DNA reads TGTGCCAGCAGTTACTCGCTCCAGGGGCGCGACTATGGCTACACCTTC.

The V gene is TRBV19, the J gene TRBJ2-5; TRBD1 aligns across 9 bases. Germline V lookup: CDR1 LNHDA, CDR2 SQIVND (reference sequence). J gave up 7 bases and V 3 bases, and 15 bases lay outside the gene matches. The CDR3 loop spans 17 amino acids. The CDR3 loop reads CASSIVGQGSVIGTQYF. DNA for the CDR3: TGTGCCAGTAGTATTGTTGGACAGGGGTCCGTGATAGGGACCCAGTACTTC.

This clone is a singleton in its sample. V and J are TRBV18 and TRBJ2-1, with TRBD1 matching 7 bases. The CDR3 covers 15 residues. Trimming cost V 3 bases and J 5 bases; bases outside gene matches: 7. In germline, CDR1 is KGHSH, CDR2 LQKENI. The CDR3 reads CASSPWDRLNNEQFF. In DNA, the CDR3 is TGTGCCAGCTCACCCTGGGACAGACTGAACAATGAGCAGTTCTTC.

This clone has a handful of counts. The chain employs TRBV6-5 and TRBJ1-1; perhaps TRBD1 as D (5 bases). In germline, CDR1 is MNHEY, CDR2 SVGAGI. This CDR3 comprises 13 residues. V shed 5 bases and J shed 6 bases, with 13 bases lying between them. CDR3 region: CASSSVGGAEAFF. The CDR3 region has the DNA TGTGCCAGCAGTAGCGTGGGGGGGGCTGAAGCTTTCTTT.

This clone has a single count. The genes are TRBV4-1 and TRBJ1-5, with D maybe TRBD1 (6 bases). The CDR3 spans 16 residues. Germline CDR1 reads MGHRA; CDR2 reads YSYEKL. Trimming shortened V by 3 bases and J by 0 bases, and 12 bases separated the two germline ends. The CDR3 DNA reads as TGCGCCAGCAGCCACCCCGGGACACATAGCAATCAGCCCCAGCATTTT. Protein product: CASSHPGTHSNQPQHF.

The chain joins TRBV29-1 to TRBJ2-7, with TRBD1 matching 7 bases. After removal of 5 bases from V and 2 bases from J, the junction contained 9 bases not matched to a gene. Germline V gene data show CDR1 as SQVTM and CDR2 as ANQGSEA. The CDR3 length is 14 residues. CDR3 protein: CSVLLTGKTYEQYF. The CDR3 DNA follows: TGCAGCGTTCTACTGACAGGGAAAACCTACGAGCAGTACTTC.

The V and J genes are TRBV9 and TRBJ2-7, with TRBD2 as a possible D gene (6 bases). The CDR3 runs to 14 residues. Trimming removed 2 bases from V and 4 bases from J, with 13 bases in between. Germline V gene lookup returns CDR1 SGDLS and CDR2 YYNGEE. CDR3 sequence (DNA): TGTGCCAGCAGCGTCGGGGACTCCAATTACGAGCAGTACTTC. This sequence encodes CASSVGDSNYEQYF.

The chain is built from TRBV11-2 and TRBJ2-7; no firm D call. The germline V gene has CDR1 SGHAT and CDR2 FQNNGV. The CDR3 extends over 15 amino acids. V was pared by 0 bases and J by 2 bases, with 11 bases between. The CDR3 is CASSLEQYTAYEQYF. The CDR3 DNA reads TGTGCCAGCAGCTTAGAACAGTACACAGCCTACGAGCAGTACTTC.

The J gene is TRBJ1-1, the V gene TRBV10-3, with D maybe TRBD1 (6 bases). Deletions cut 6 bases from V and 8 bases from J, with 19 bases between. From germline, CDR1 is ENHRY and CDR2 SYGVKD. The CDR3 extends over 14 amino acids. CDR3: CAIRDNRVKGEAFF. The CDR3, as DNA: TGTGCCATCAGAGACAACAGGGTAAAAGGAGAAGCTTTCTTT.

V is TRBV10-3 and J is TRBJ2-7; maybe TRBD2 (7 bases). The CDR3 runs to 13 residues. The ends were cut back, 6 bases at V and 7 bases at J, with 16 bases in the middle. The germline gives CDR1 ENHRY, CDR2 SYGVKD. In nucleotides, the CDR3 is TGTGCCATCAGCGGGGAGGGGGTGGGAGAGCAGTACTTC. Protein: CAISGEGVGEQYF.

This clone appeared a single time. The chain joins TRBV11-2 to TRBJ2-7; no clear D gene. V was trimmed by 2 bases and J by 3 bases, leaving 5 bases between them. The CDR3 totals 12 residues. The germline gives CDR1 SGHAT, CDR2 FQNNGV. Here the CDR3 DNA reads TGTGCCAGCAGCTTAAATAGCTACGAGCAGTACTTC. This gives the protein CASSLNSYEQYF.

The chain combines TRBV6-4 with TRBJ1-2, with a tentative D call TRBD1 (6 bases). The V end was cut by 0 bases, the J end by 8 bases, with 13 bases between. This CDR3 spans 14 amino acids. Germline V gene lookup returns CDR1 MRHNA and CDR2 SNTAGT. CDR3 DNA sequence: TGTGCCAGCAGTGACTCCGGGGGGCCGGCAGGCTACACCTTC. Translation gives CASSDSGGPAGYTF.

The rearrangement uses TRBV18 and TRBJ2-2, with TRBD1 as a possible D gene (6 bases). The germline V gene encodes CDR1 KGHSH and CDR2 LQKENI. Trimming took off 4 bases at V and 1 base at J, with 19 bases between the two ends. CDR3 length equals 18 residues. The CDR3 DNA is TGTGCCAGCTCACTACTACTAAAGGGGGATCTGAACACCGGGGAGCTGTTTTTT. The encoded protein is CASSLLLKGDLNTGELFF.

This chain links TRBV10-1 with TRBJ2-1; 14 bases line up with TRBD2. The germline CDR1 and CDR2 sequences are WNHNN and SYGVQD (reference sequence). The CDR3 totals 16 residues. V lost 3 bases, J lost 9 bases, and 7 bases stayed unmatched. CDR3: CASSEQGLAGVGEQFF. The DNA for the CDR3 is TGCGCCAGCAGTGAACAGGGACTAGCGGGAGTGGGTGAGCAGTTCTTC.

The chain employs TRBV6-5 and TRBJ2-3, with 9 positions matching TRBD2. V gave up 6 bases and J gave up 1 base; unmatched junction bases: 2. Germline values: CDR1 MNHEY, CDR2 SVGAGI. The CDR3 totals 14 residues. For the CDR3, the DNA is TGTGCCAGCAGGAGGACTAGCGGCACAGATACGCAGTATTTT. Its protein product is CASRRTSGTDTQYF.